This TCR beta chain came from a study of blood T cell repertoires in COVID-19. CDR1 and CDR2 from the germline V gene are LGHNA and YNFKEQ. The CDR3 has 15 amino acids. Trimming shortened V by 4 bases and J by 7 bases, and 19 bases separated the two germline ends. Authors' analysis steps: From reference gene primer amplification, estimates of nucleated cell counts were derived. Some clones are missing from TCRdb's copy, which holds only in-frame ones; the method was immunoSEQ multiplex PCR. V and J calls and clone size are given by that table; D and trimming were obtained from the DNA. The table lists fewer than 400,000 clones, 90% of them singletons. Individuals in the exposed group had encountered a COVID-19 case within 2 weeks preceding study entry.

Source material: PBMCs or T cells enriched from blood (not recorded which). V usage is TRBV4-2 and J usage is TRBJ1-2; possibly TRBD1 for D (6 bases). The TCR was taken from a woman in her 30s who had been exposed to COVID-19. The CDR3, as DNA: TGTGCCAGCAGCCCGTTCCAGGGGAACGAGGGTGGCTACACCTTC. Encoded protein: CASSPFQGNEGGYTF.